A single sample is the source of the 11 T cell receptor beta chains below, sequenced in a study of patients and donors after allogeneic stem cell transplantation. MiXCR was run by TCRdb on the RT-PCR reads, yielding one entry per CDR3 protein. The sample holds 190,000 or so distinct CDR3 sequences; approximately 41% are singletons and the top ten take less than 40%. Sequencing input: blood, either unsorted or a sorted T cell fraction (not recorded which). Every receptor here comes from a human donor who was either an allogeneic HSCT recipient or a stem cell or donor lymphocyte infusion donor (not recorded which). It is not recorded whose cells these are; they may come from a transplant donor.

This clonotype was seen a single time. As DNA, the CDR3 is TGTGCCAGCAGTTTCAGGGGCATACTACAGGGGGTTGTCACTGAAGCTTTCTTT. Its translation: CASSFRGILQGVVTEAFF. The chain is built from TRBV28 and TRBJ1-1; 8 nucleotides agree with TRBD1. CDR1 and CDR2 from the germline V gene are MDHEN and SYDVKM. The trim removed 3 bases at V and 4 bases at J, leaving 16 bases unmatched. This CDR3 spans 18 amino acids. The complete variable domain, with remaining parts taken from reference TRBV28 and TRBJ1-1, reads DVKVTQSSRYLVKRTGEKVFLECVQDMDHENMFWYRQDPGLGLRLIYFSYDVKMKEKGDIPEGYSVSREKKERFSLILESASTNQTSMYLCASSFRGILQGVVTEAFFGQGTRLTVV.

This clonotype was observed a few times. The genes are TRBV6-6 and TRBJ2-3, with D unresolved. The CDR3 consists of 15 residues. Per the germline V gene, CDR1 is MNHNY and CDR2 is SVGAGI (reference sequence). V lost 9 bases and J 0 bases, leaving 16 bases between the germline ends. The CDR3 region is CASKSGPSSTDTQYF. The CDR3 DNA reads TGTGCCAGTAAATCAGGACCCAGCAGCACAGATACGCAGTATTTT.

The V call is TRBV3-1, the J call TRBJ1-5; D is uncertain. V was pared by 0 bases and J by 4 bases, with 7 bases between. In germline, CDR1 is LGHDT, CDR2 YNNKEL (reference sequence). The CDR3 extends over 14 amino acids. CDR3 protein: CASSQDPGNQPQHF. As DNA, the CDR3 is TGTGCCAGCAGCCAAGATCCCGGGAATCAGCCCCAGCATTTT.

This clonotype was seen a few times. V and J are TRBV6-6 and TRBJ2-7; tentatively, D is TRBD2 (5 bases). Between the trimmed V and J ends, which lost 5 bases and 5 bases, there was a span of 13 bases. The V gene's germline CDR1 is MNHNY and CDR2 SVGAGI (reference sequence). The CDR3 length is 13 residues. The DNA of the CDR3 is TGTGCCAGCAGTGCCGGGGTTAGTGACGAGCAGTACTTC. Residues: CASSAGVSDEQYF.

The gene calls are TRBV12-3 or TRBV12-4 and TRBJ2-3; 12 positions match TRBD1. The J segment lost 5 bases and the V segment lost 4 bases, leaving 4 bases of the junction unmatched. This CDR3 is built from 15 residues. CDR3 in amino acids: CASSWDRGPRDTQYF. In DNA form, the CDR3 reads TGTGCCAGCAGTTGGGACAGGGGGCCAAGAGATACGCAGTATTTT.

The V call is TRBV12-3 or TRBV12-4, the J call TRBJ1-4, with 7 bases that match TRBD1. V lost 8 bases to trimming and J lost 8 bases; unmatched junction nucleotides: 11. CDR3 length equals 14 residues. The CDR3 loop reads CASSSDRENEKLFF. CDR3 sequence (DNA): TGTGCCAGCTCTTCCGACAGGGAAAACGAAAAACTGTTTTTT.

The V gene is TRBV25-1, the J gene TRBJ1-1, with a possible D match to TRBD1 (5 bases). V shed 5 bases and J shed 3 bases, with 10 bases lying between them. CDR1 is MGHDK, CDR2 SYGVNS, per germline. This CDR3 contains 13 residues. The CDR3 sequence: CASSFDSYTEAFF. CDR3 bases: TGTGCCAGCAGTTTTGACAGTTACACTGAAGCTTTCTTT.

The chain employs TRBV6-2 or TRBV6-3 and TRBJ2-3, with D possibly being TRBD2 (6 bases). The CDR3 consists of 14 residues. The V and J ends lost 0 bases and 7 bases respectively, with 11 bases between them. Germline V lookup: CDR1 MNHEY, CDR2 SVGEGT. CDR3 loop: CASSYSLEGNTQYF. The CDR3 DNA reads as TGTGCCAGCAGTTACTCCCTGGAGGGGAATACGCAGTATTTT.

Here the CDR3 DNA reads TGTGCCAGCAGTTTACGACTAGCGGTATACAATGAGCAGTTCTTC. It codes for CASSLRLAVYNEQFF. The chain couples TRBV27 to TRBJ2-1; the match to TRBD2 covers 9 bases. Germline V gives CDR1 MNHEY, CDR2 SMNVEV (reference sequence). The V gene end was trimmed by 2 bases and the J gene end by 4 bases; junction bases not matched to a gene: 3. The length of the CDR3 is 15 residues.

The chain links TRBV29-1 to TRBJ2-1; 9 positions match TRBD2. The CDR3 runs to 15 residues. In germline, CDR1 is SQVTM, CDR2 ANQGSEA. V dropped 7 bases and J dropped 7; count of bases not matched to a gene: 14. The CDR3 here is CSAGMIAGVKNEQFF. The CDR3 DNA follows: TGCAGCGCTGGGATGATAGCGGGAGTAAAGAATGAGCAGTTCTTC.

J is TRBJ2-7 and V is TRBV5-1; no definite D call. The germline gives CDR1 SGHRS, CDR2 YFSETQ. V was pared by 5 bases and J by 3 bases, with 12 bases between. This CDR3 is built from 13 residues. The CDR3 region is CASSPDGFYEQYF. For the CDR3, the DNA is TGCGCCAGCAGTCCGGACGGATTCTACGAGCAGTACTTC. Together with reference TRBV5-1 and TRBJ2-7, the CDR3 gives the full variable domain: KAGVTQTPRYLIKTRGQQVTLSCSPISGHRSVSWYQQTPGQGLQFLFEYFSETQRNKGNFPGRFSGRQFSNSRSEMNVSTLELGDSALYLCASSPDGFYEQYFGPGTRLTVT.